This T cell receptor (beta chain) was captured by sequencing in a study of T cells in Graves' hyperthyroidism and ophthalmopathy. The length of the CDR3 is 14 residues. CDR1 is SEHNR, CDR2 FQNEAQ, per germline (reference sequence). V gave up 5 bases and J gave up 3 bases; unmatched junction bases: 4. RNA transcripts gave rise to amplified TCR beta CDR3 regions. First-round RT-PCR targeting the TCR CDR3 was performed with the HTBI primer set. TCRdb analysed the multiplex PCR reads with MiXCR anew, one entry per CDR3 protein. The repertoire holds 700,000 or so distinct CDR3 sequences, with around 15% as singletons. There are many counts of this clonotype. Patients having uncontrolled infection, another autoimmune disease, pregnancy or lactation were not included.

Sequencing was done on a sample of blood. The clonotype comes from a woman in her forties or fifties with Graves' ophthalmopathy. The chain couples TRBV7-9 to TRBJ2-1, with 7 nucleotides matching TRBD1. CDR3 sequence: CASSSRDSYNEQFF. CDR3 bases: TGTGCCAGCAGCAGCCGGGACAGCTACAATGAGCAGTTCTTC.